Below, one TCR beta chain is given with its context. Its antigen remains unidentified. The data were produced by immunoSEQ multiplex PCR, yet TCRdb's version contains in-frame clones alone and is incomplete. The table includes some 120,000 clones, roughly 85% detected once. The CDR3 covers 15 residues. CDR1 is SGHRS and CDR2 is YFSETQ in the germline V gene. This record comes from a study of T cell responses to AZD1222 COVID-19 vaccine. Study observations and caveats: CD4 TCRs linked to vaccination spanned spike, dominating at 160-218 and 743-854. Spike-specific TCR breadth and depth were elevated following two AZD1222 doses. In a largely white British group with more females than males, clonal diversity was possibly underestimated.

The clonotype originates from an adult in good health. The material sequenced was peripheral blood, taken on day 0 of AZD1222 vaccination. V and J are TRBV5-1 and TRBJ1-5, with 8 positions matching TRBD1. CDR3 protein: CAPRGQINSNQPQHF. CDR3 coding DNA: TGCGCTCCCAGGGGGCAGATTAATAGCAATCAGCCCCAGCATTTT.